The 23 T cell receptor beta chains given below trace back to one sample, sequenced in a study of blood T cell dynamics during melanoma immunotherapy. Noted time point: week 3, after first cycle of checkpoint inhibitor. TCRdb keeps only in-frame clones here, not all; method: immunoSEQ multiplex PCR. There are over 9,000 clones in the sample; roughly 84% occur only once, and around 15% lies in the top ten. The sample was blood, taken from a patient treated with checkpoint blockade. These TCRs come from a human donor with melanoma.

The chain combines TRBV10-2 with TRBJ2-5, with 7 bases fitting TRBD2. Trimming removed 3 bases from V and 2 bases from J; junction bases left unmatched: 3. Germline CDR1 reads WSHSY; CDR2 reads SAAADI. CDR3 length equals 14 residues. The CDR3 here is CASSEGTTQETQYF. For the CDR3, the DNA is TGCGCCAGCAGTGAAGGGACTACTCAAGAGACCCAGTACTTC.

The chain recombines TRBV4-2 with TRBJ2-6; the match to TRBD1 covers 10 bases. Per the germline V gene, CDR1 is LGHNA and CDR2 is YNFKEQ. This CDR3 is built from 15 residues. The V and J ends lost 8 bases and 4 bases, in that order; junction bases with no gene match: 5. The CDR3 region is CASLGTGAGANVLTF. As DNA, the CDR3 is TGTGCCAGCCTAGGGACAGGGGCCGGGGCCAACGTCCTGACTTTC.

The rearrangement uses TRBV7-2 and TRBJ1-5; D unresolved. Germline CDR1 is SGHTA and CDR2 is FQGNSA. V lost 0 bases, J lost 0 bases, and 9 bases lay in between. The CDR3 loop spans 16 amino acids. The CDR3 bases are TGTGCCAGCAGCTTAGCGGTGACTTATAGCAATCAGCCCCAGCATTTT. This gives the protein CASSLAVTYSNQPQHF.

CDR3: CASSAGRDRGSYEQYF. The CDR3 coding sequence is TGCGCCAGCAGTGCTGGCCGGGACAGGGGGTCCTACGAGCAGTACTTC. The chain joins TRBV10-2 to TRBJ2-7, with 11 bases aligning to TRBD1. Germline CDR1 is WSHSY and CDR2 is SAAADI. V was clipped by 4 bases and J by 1 base; unmatched bases: 6. The CDR3 runs to 16 residues.

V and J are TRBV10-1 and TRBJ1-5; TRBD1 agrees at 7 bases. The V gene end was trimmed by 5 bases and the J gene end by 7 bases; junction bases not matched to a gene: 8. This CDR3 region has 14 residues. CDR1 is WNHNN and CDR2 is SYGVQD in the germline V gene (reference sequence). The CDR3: CASSLLTGHQPQHF. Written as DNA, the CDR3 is TGCGCCAGCAGTCTTCTGACAGGGCACCAGCCCCAGCATTTT.

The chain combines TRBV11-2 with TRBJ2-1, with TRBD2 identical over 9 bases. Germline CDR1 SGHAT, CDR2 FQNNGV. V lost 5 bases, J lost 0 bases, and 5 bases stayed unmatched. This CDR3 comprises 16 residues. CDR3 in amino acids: CASSQRGDLSYNEQFF. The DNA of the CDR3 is TGTGCCAGCAGCCAGCGGGGGGACCTCTCCTACAATGAGCAGTTCTTC. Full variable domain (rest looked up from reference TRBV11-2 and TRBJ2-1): EAGVAQSPRYKIIEKRQSVAFWCNPISGHATLYWYQQILGQGPKLLIQFQNNGVVDDSQLPKDRFSAERLKGVDSTLKIQPAKLEDSAVYLCASSQRGDLSYNEQFFGPGTRLTVL.

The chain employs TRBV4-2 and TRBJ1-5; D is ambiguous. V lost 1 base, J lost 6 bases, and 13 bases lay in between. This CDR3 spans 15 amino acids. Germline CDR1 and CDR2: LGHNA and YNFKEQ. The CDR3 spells CASSQVAVIGQPQHF. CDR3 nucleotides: TGTGCCAGCAGCCAAGTTGCGGTTATCGGTCAGCCCCAGCATTTT.

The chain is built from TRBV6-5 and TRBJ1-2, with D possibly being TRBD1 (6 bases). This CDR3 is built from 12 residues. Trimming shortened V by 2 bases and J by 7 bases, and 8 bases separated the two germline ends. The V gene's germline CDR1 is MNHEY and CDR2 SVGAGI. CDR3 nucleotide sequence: TGTGCCAGCAGTTACGGGGGCCGTGGCTACACCTTC. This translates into CASSYGGRGYTF.

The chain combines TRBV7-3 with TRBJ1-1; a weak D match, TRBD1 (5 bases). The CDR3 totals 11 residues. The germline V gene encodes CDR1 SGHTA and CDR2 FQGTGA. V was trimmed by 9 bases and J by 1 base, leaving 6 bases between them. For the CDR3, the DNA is TGTGCCAGTAGGGGGAACACTGAAGCTTTCTTT. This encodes CASRGNTEAFF.

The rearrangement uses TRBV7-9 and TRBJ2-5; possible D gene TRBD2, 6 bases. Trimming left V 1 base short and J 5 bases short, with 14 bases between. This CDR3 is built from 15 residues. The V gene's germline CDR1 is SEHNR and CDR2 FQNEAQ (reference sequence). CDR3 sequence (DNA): TGTGCCAGCAGCTTAGATAGCGGCGGTGGGGAGACCCAGTACTTC. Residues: CASSLDSGGGETQYF.

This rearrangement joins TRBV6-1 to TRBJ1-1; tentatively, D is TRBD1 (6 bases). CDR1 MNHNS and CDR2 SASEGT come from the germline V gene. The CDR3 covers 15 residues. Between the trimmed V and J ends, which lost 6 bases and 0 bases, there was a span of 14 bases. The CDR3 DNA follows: TGTGCCAGCAGGACAGGACGTCTAATGAACACTGAAGCTTTCTTT. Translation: CASRTGRLMNTEAFF.

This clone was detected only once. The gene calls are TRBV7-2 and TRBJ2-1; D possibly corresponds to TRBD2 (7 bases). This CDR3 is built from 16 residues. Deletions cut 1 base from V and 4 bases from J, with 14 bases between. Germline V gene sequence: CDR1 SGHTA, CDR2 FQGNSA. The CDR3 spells CASSLVARGPYNEQFF. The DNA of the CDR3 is TGTGCCAGCAGCTTAGTGGCGCGGGGGCCTTACAATGAGCAGTTCTTC.

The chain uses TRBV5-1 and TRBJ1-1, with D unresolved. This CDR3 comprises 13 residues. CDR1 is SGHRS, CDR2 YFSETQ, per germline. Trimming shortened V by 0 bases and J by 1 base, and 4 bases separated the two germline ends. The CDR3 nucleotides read TGCGCCAGCAGCTTGGTACGGAACACTGAAGCTTTCTTT. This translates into CASSLVRNTEAFF. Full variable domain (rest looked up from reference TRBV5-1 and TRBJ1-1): KAGVTQTPRYLIKTRGQQVTLSCSPISGHRSVSWYQQTPGQGLQFLFEYFSETQRNKGNFPGRFSGRQFSNSRSEMNVSTLELGDSALYLCASSLVRNTEAFFGQGTRLTVV.

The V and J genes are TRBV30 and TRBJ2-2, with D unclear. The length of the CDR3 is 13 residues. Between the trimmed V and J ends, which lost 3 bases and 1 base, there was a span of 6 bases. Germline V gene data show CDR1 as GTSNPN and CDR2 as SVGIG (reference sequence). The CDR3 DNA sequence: TGTGCCTGGAGGCCAGAGAACACCGGGGAGCTGTTTTTT. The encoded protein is CAWRPENTGELFF.

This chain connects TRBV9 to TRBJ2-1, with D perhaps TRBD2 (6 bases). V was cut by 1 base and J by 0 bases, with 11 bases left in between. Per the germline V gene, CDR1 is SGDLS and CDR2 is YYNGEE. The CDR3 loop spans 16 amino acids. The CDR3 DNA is TGTGCCAGCAGCGTATCCGCGGGGAGCTCCTACAATGAGCAGTTCTTC. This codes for CASSVSAGSSYNEQFF.

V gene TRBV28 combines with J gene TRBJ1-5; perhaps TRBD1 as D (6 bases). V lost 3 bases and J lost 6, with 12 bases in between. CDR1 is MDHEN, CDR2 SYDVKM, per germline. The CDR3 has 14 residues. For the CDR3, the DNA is TGTGCCAGCAGTTTCAACAGGGTTTCTCAGCCCCAGCATTTT. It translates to CASSFNRVSQPQHF. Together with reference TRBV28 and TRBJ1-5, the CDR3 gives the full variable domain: DVKVTQSSRYLVKRTGEKVFLECVQDMDHENMFWYRQDPGLGLRLIYFSYDVKMKEKGDIPEGYSVSREKKERFSLILESASTNQTSMYLCASSFNRVSQPQHFGDGTRLSIL.

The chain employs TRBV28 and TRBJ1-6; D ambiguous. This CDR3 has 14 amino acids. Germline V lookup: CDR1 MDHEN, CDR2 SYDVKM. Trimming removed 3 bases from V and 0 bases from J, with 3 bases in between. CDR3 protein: CASSFSSYNSPLHF. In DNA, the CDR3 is TGTGCCAGCAGTTTCAGCTCCTATAATTCACCCCTCCACTTT.

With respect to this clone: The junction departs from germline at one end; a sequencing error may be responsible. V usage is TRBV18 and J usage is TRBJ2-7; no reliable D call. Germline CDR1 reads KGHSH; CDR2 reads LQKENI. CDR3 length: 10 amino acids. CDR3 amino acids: CASPPDEQYF. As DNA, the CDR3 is TGTGCCAGCCCACCGGACGAGCAGTACTTC. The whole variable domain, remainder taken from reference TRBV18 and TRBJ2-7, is NAGVMQNPRHLVRRRGQEARLRCSPMKGHSHVYWYRQLPEEGLKFMVYLQKENIIDESGMPKERFSAEFPKEGPSILRIQQVVRGDSAAYFCASPPDEQYFGPGTRLTVT.

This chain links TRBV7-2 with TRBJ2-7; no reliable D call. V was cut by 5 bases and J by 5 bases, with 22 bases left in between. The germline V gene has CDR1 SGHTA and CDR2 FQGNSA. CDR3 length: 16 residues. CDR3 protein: CASSHTPRLVPDEQYF. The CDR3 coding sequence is TGTGCCAGCAGCCACACCCCAAGGTTGGTTCCCGACGAGCAGTACTTC.

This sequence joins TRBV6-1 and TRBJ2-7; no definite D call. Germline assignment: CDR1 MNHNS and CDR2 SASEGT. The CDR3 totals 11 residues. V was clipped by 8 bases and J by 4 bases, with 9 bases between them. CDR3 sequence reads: CASSLGYEQYF. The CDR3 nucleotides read TGTGCCAGCTCCCTGGGTTACGAGCAGTACTTC.

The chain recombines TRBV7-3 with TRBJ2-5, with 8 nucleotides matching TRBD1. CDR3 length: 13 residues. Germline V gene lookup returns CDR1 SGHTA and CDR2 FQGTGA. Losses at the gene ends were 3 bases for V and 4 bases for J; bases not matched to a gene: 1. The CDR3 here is CASSFTGGETQYF. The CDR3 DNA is TGTGCCAGCAGCTTTACAGGGGGAGAGACCCAGTACTTC.

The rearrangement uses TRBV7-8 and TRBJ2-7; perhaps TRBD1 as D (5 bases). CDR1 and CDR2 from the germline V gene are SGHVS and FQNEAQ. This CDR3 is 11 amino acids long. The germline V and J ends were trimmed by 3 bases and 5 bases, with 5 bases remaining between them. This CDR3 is CASSLTDEQYF. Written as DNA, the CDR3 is TGTGCCAGCAGCTTGACAGACGAGCAGTACTTC.

CDR3 in DNA: TGTGCCAGCTCACCAAGACGGGACATCTATGGCTACACCTTC. Protein: CASSPRRDIYGYTF. The J gene is TRBJ1-2, the V gene TRBV18, with D perhaps TRBD1 (6 bases). From germline, CDR1 is KGHSH and CDR2 LQKENI. This CDR3 region has 14 residues. V shed 2 bases and J shed 4 bases, with 11 bases lying between them.